These T cell receptor beta chains were read from a single sample in a study of blood T cell repertoires in COVID-19. Assay: immunoSEQ multiplex PCR; the TCRdb copy retains only in-frame clones and omits some. This table has 150,000 to 200,000 clones, 89% appearing once. Input material: PBMCs or T cells enriched from blood (not recorded which). All receptors come from a woman aged 18-29 years who had recovered from COVID-19. Each CDR3 is given with its conserved first and last residue. D genes are given only for firm matches. Expanded clones are given a class, and other clones once, few, many or no size at all.

>TRBD2|.|17|TRBV2|TRBJ2-3
TGTGCCAGCAGTGCCGGGACTAGCGGGAAGCGCACAGATACGCAGTATTTT
CASSAGTSGKRTDTQYF
>TRBD2|once|15|TRBV5-6|TRBJ2-1
TGTGCCAGCAGCTTCGGCGGGAGGACCTACAATGAGCAGTTCTTC
CASSFGGRTYNEQFF
>.|once|13|TRBV6-4|TRBJ1-2
TGTGCCAGCAGTGACAACAGGGCATCTGGCTACACCTTC
CASSDNRASGYTF
>.|.|13|TRBV5-1|TRBJ2-5
TGCGCCAGCAGCCCATCCGGTCAAGAGACCCAGTACTTC
CASSPSGQETQYF
>TRBD1|few|15|TRBV27|TRBJ2-1
TGTGCCAGCAGTAACGACAGGGCGAATTACAATGAGCAGTTCTTC
CASSNDRANYNEQFF
>TRBD1|.|15|TRBV11-2|TRBJ2-3
TGTGCCAGCAGCTCGCCGGGACAGGGGAAGGATACGCAGTATTTT
CASSSPGQGKDTQYF
>TRBD1|.|14|TRBV27|TRBJ1-2
TGTGCCAGTGCCCCGCTGGGGACAGGGTATGGCTACACCTTC
CASAPLGTGYGYTF
>TRBD1|.|15|TRBV30|TRBJ1-1
TGTGCCTGGAGCCCCCTTGGGCCCCAGGGGGCTGAAGCTTTCTTT
CAWSPLGPQGAEAFF
>TRBD2|.|15|TRBV18|TRBJ2-2
TGTGCCAGCTCACCCCTAGCGGGAAGTACCGGGGAGCTGTTTTTT
CASSPLAGSTGELFF
>.|.|15|TRBV7-2|TRBJ1-2
TGTGCCAGCAGCTTAGTCGCGGGGGGTGCCTATGGCTACACCTTC
CASSLVAGGAYGYTF
>TRBD2|.|14|TRBV12-5|TRBJ2-5
TGTGCTAGTGTTGTCGGACTAGCGGGAGAGACCCAGTACTTC
CASVVGLAGETQYF
>TRBD2|.|15|TRBV19|TRBJ2-7
TGTGCCAGTAGTATAGTGACTAGCGGGAGCTACGAGCAGTACTTC
CASSIVTSGSYEQYF
>.|.|15|TRBV15|TRBJ1-3
TGTGCCACCAGCTCCGACATGAGCTCTGGAAACACCATATATTTT
CATSSDMSSGNTIYF
>.|.|16|TRBV29-1|TRBJ2-7
TGCAGCGTTGAATTATTTGCGGAAAGTCTGGGCTACGAGCAGTACTTC
CSVELFAESLGYEQYF
>.|once|14|TRBV7-2|TRBJ2-7
TGTGCCAGCAGCTTATACGGACCCACTAGGGAGCAGTACTTC
CASSLYGPTREQYF
>TRBD1|.|12|TRBV28|TRBJ2-7
TGTGCCAGCAGGGACAGGATCTACGAGCAGTACTTC
CASRDRIYEQYF
>TRBD1|.|14|TRBV27|TRBJ2-7
TGTGCCAGCAGTCCCGGGACAGGTTTCTACGAGCAGTACTTC
CASSPGTGFYEQYF
>.|few|16|TRBV18|TRBJ1-5
TGTGCCAGCTCACCTGTCCAGGAATTTAGCAATCAGCCCCAGCATTTT
CASSPVQEFSNQPQHF
>TRBD1|few|17|TRBV7-9|TRBJ1-6
TGTGCCAGCAGCCCGACGACCCCGACAGGGAAGGATTCACCCCTCCACTTT
CASSPTTPTGKDSPLHF
>TRBD1|.|16|TRBV7-2|TRBJ2-7
TGTGCCAGCAGCTCGACGATACGGACAGGGGGCGCCGAGCAGTACTTC
CASSSTIRTGGAEQYF
>.|.|13|TRBV28|TRBJ2-7
TGTGCCAGCAGTTTACAGCTGGGCGAGGAGCAGTACTTC
CASSLQLGEEQYF
>.|once|14|TRBV27|TRBJ1-1
TGTGCCAGCTGGTGGGGGCCTTTCGAGTCTGAAGCTTTCTTT
CASWWGPFESEAFF
>.|.|13|TRBV9|TRBJ2-3
TGTGCCAGCAGCTTCTCTAGCACAGATACGCAGTATTTT
CASSFSSTDTQYF
>TRBD2|.|14|TRBV5-1|TRBJ2-5
TGCGCCAGCAGCCAGACTAGCGGCCAAGAGACCCAGTACTTC
CASSQTSGQETQYF
>.|.|16|TRBV11-3|TRBJ2-3
TGTGCCAGCAGCCCTTCTTCTAGCGTTGGGGCAGATACGCAGTATTTT
CASSPSSSVGADTQYF
>TRBD1|.|15|TRBV23-1|TRBJ1-2
TGCGCCAGGACCTCCCCCGGGACAGGTCTCGAAGGCTACACCTTC
CARTSPGTGLEGYTF
>TRBD2|.|17|TRBV7-9|TRBJ2-7
TGTGCCAGCAGCTTCCTAGCGGGAGAGAGGAAGTCCTACGAGCAGTACTTC
CASSFLAGERKSYEQYF
>.|.|15|TRBV28|TRBJ1-5
TGTGCCAGCAGTTCGGGACACCTTAGCAATCAGCCCCAGCATTTT
CASSSGHLSNQPQHF
>TRBD1|.|15|TRBV10-2|TRBJ1-6
TGCGCCAGCAGTGAGACCCAGGGGGCCCGATCACCCCTCCACTTT
CASSETQGARSPLHF
>.|.|14|TRBV27|TRBJ2-7
TGTGCCAGCAGTCCCATAGCGGTCTCCTACGAGCAGTACTTC
CASSPIAVSYEQYF
>.|few|12|TRBV5-1|TRBJ1-1
TGCGCCAGCCAAGACTGGAACACTGAAGCTTTCTTT
CASQDWNTEAFF
>TRBD2|.|16|TRBV11-2|TRBJ2-5
TGTGCCAGCAGCCTGTTAGCGGGAGGGCCAGGGAAGACCCAGTACTTC
CASSLLAGGPGKTQYF
>.|.|11|TRBV7-9|TRBJ1-4
TGTGCCACCTTAGGAGGTGAAAAACTGTTTTTT
CATLGGEKLFF
>.|.|16|TRBV5-5|TRBJ1-1
TGTGCCAGCAGCTATGACAGGTGGGGGTTGAACACTGAAGCTTTCTTT
CASSYDRWGLNTEAFF
>TRBD2|once|17|TRBV15|TRBJ2-3
TGTGCCACCAGCAGAGAGATTGTTAGCGGGAGCTCAGATACGCAGTATTTT
CATSREIVSGSSDTQYF
>TRBD2|.|16|TRBV9|TRBJ2-3
TGTGCCAGCAGCTCCCGACTAGCGGGGACCACAGATACGCAGTATTTT
CASSSRLAGTTDTQYF
>.|.|15|TRBV19|TRBJ2-2
TGTGCCAGTAGCTCCTTCGGGGGGCGGACCGGGGAGCTGTTTTTT
CASSSFGGRTGELFF
>TRBD2|.|15|TRBV18|TRBJ2-5
TGTGCCAGCTCACTTATAGCGGGAGAGGGAGAGACCCAGTACTTC
CASSLIAGEGETQYF
>.|.|16|TRBV24-1|TRBJ2-1
TGTGCCACCAGTGATGGCACAGGGAGCTCCTACAATGAGCAGTTCTTC
CATSDGTGSSYNEQFF
>.|.|12|TRBV28|TRBJ2-1
TGTGCCAGCAGTTTATCGGGGTTCGGGCAGTTCTTC
CASSLSGFGQFF
>.|.|14|TRBV28|TRBJ1-1
TGTGCCAGCAGTTTGCAGGGGTCTCTCACTGAAGCTTTCTTT
CASSLQGSLTEAFF
>.|.|13|TRBV5-1|TRBJ1-1
TGCGCCAGCAGCTTGGCCGGAGGCCGTGAAGCTTTCTTT
CASSLAGGREAFF
>.|.|12|TRBV5-1|TRBJ1-2
TGCGCCAGCAGCTTTCAGGGAGGGGGCTACACCTTC
CASSFQGGGYTF
>TRBD1|.|14|TRBV12-5|TRBJ1-1
TGTGCTAGTGGTTTGGCTCAAGGGACAGGGCGAGCTTTCTTT
CASGLAQGTGRAFF
>TRBD1|.|20|TRBV5-1|TRBJ1-1
TGCGCCAGCATAAAGTCCCACACCCGGGACAGGGCAATGGGGAACACTGAAGCTTTCTTT
CASIKSHTRDRAMGNTEAFF
>.|.|11|TRBV14|TRBJ2-7
TGTGCCAGCAGCCAAGCCGTCGAGCAGTACTTC
CASSQAVEQYF
>TRBD1|.|19|TRBV6-6|TRBJ1-1
TGTGCCAGCAGCTTCCCGGGACAGCCGATTGTCACCATGAACACTGAAGCTTTCTTT
CASSFPGQPIVTMNTEAFF
>.|.|12|TRBV20-1|TRBJ2-7
TGCAGTGCTAGTAGGAGGGAGGCCGAGCAGTACTTC
CSASRREAEQYF
>.|.|12|TRBV6-2/TRBV6-3|TRBJ2-7
TGTGCCAGCAGTCCACAGGGGGGGGAGCAGTACTTC
CASSPQGGEQYF
>.|.|14|TRBV28|TRBJ1-2
TGTGCCAGCAGTTTTTTGAGTCCAAACTATGGCTACACCTTC
CASSFLSPNYGYTF
>TRBD1|.|15|TRBV7-7|TRBJ2-3
TGTGCTAGCAGCCAGGGACAGGCCCCCACAGATACGCAGTATTTT
CASSQGQAPTDTQYF